These T cell receptor beta chains were read from a single sample in a study of blood T cell repertoires in COVID-19. Generated by immunoSEQ multiplex PCR, the TCRdb table keeps only in-frame clones and is missing some. The data contain 40,000 or so clones, 85% of them singletons. The sample was peripheral blood. These receptor sequences come from a human donor in a cohort sampled during active COVID-19. Both conserved end residues are part of each CDR3. A D gene is named only where the DNA matches it firmly. Clone size is stated in some rows and not others, as once, few, many or a class when expanded.

D gene: NA
clone size: NA
J gene: TRBJ2-7
CDR3 length: 14
V gene: TRBV3-1/TRBV3-2
CDR3 protein: CASSQRRGSYEQYF
CDR3 DNA: TGTGCCAGCAGCCAACGCAGGGGTTCCTACGAGCAGTACTTC

D gene: NA
clone size: NA
J gene: TRBJ1-4
CDR3 length: 15
V gene: TRBV7-8
CDR3 protein: CASSVDSSTNEKLFF
CDR3 DNA: TGTGCCAGCAGCGTTGACAGTTCAACTAATGAAAAACTGTTTTTT

D gene: TRBD1
clone size: NA
J gene: TRBJ2-3
CDR3 length: 16
V gene: TRBV5-8
CDR3 protein: CASSLGTGGSTDTQYF
CDR3 DNA: TGTGCCAGCAGCTTGGGGACAGGGGGGAGCACAGATACGCAGTATTTT

D gene: TRBD1
clone size: NA
J gene: TRBJ1-4
CDR3 length: 16
V gene: TRBV5-1
CDR3 protein: CASSPGTGVRNEKLFF
CDR3 DNA: TGCGCCAGCAGCCCCGGGACAGGGGTCCGTAATGAAAAACTGTTTTTT

D gene: NA
clone size: NA
J gene: TRBJ2-1
CDR3 length: 15
V gene: TRBV19
CDR3 protein: CASSLSAASYNEQFF
CDR3 DNA: TGTGCCAGTAGTCTCAGTGCTGCCTCCTACAATGAGCAGTTCTTC

D gene: TRBD2
clone size: NA
J gene: TRBJ2-1
CDR3 length: 17
V gene: TRBV3-1/TRBV3-2
CDR3 protein: CASSHIGTSGTDNEQFF
CDR3 DNA: TGTGCCAGCAGCCATATAGGGACTAGCGGGACTGACAATGAGCAGTTCTTC

D gene: NA
clone size: NA
J gene: TRBJ1-2
CDR3 length: 12
V gene: TRBV12-3/TRBV12-4
CDR3 protein: CASRPGIYGYTF
CDR3 DNA: TGTGCCAGCAGGCCGGGGATATATGGCTACACCTTC

D gene: NA
clone size: NA
J gene: TRBJ1-3
CDR3 length: 14
V gene: TRBV7-9
CDR3 protein: CASSLGGSTYTIYF
CDR3 DNA: TGTGCCAGCAGCTTAGGGGGCAGCACCTACACCATATATTTT

D gene: NA
clone size: many
J gene: TRBJ1-2
CDR3 length: 15
V gene: TRBV5-1
CDR3 protein: CASSSGDAPNYGYTF
CDR3 DNA: TGCGCCAGCAGCTCCGGGGATGCCCCTAACTATGGCTACACCTTC

D gene: NA
clone size: NA
J gene: TRBJ2-3
CDR3 length: 16
V gene: TRBV14
CDR3 protein: CASSQDHLGGTDTQYF
CDR3 DNA: TGTGCCAGCAGCCAAGACCATCTTGGAGGCACAGATACGCAGTATTTT

D gene: NA
clone size: NA
J gene: TRBJ1-1
CDR3 length: 13
V gene: TRBV7-8
CDR3 protein: CASSLIRSTEAFF
CDR3 DNA: TGTGCCAGCAGCTTAATCAGGTCCACTGAAGCTTTCTTT

D gene: NA
clone size: NA
J gene: TRBJ2-7
CDR3 length: 11
V gene: TRBV3-1/TRBV3-2
CDR3 protein: CASSLHYEQYF
CDR3 DNA: TGTGCCAGCAGCCTCCACTACGAGCAGTACTTC

D gene: TRBD1
clone size: NA
J gene: TRBJ1-2
CDR3 length: 15
V gene: TRBV6-5
CDR3 protein: CASSYSGRGNYGYTF
CDR3 DNA: TGTGCCAGCAGTTACTCGGGCAGGGGGAACTATGGCTACACCTTC

D gene: TRBD1
clone size: NA
J gene: TRBJ1-2
CDR3 length: 12
V gene: TRBV30
CDR3 protein: CAWSQGVYGYTF
CDR3 DNA: TGTGCCTGGAGCCAGGGGGTATATGGCTACACCTTC

D gene: NA
clone size: NA
J gene: TRBJ1-1
CDR3 length: 16
V gene: TRBV6-2/TRBV6-3
CDR3 protein: CASSYSAGQGINEAFF
CDR3 DNA: TGTGCCAGCAGTTACTCCGCGGGGCAGGGAATTAATGAAGCTTTCTTT

D gene: NA
clone size: few
J gene: TRBJ1-2
CDR3 length: 17
V gene: TRBV19
CDR3 protein: CASTKRGGSGSNYGYTF
CDR3 DNA: TGTGCCAGTACCAAAAGGGGGGGATCGGGGTCTAACTATGGCTACACCTTC

D gene: NA
clone size: NA
J gene: TRBJ1-3
CDR3 length: 14
V gene: TRBV3-1/TRBV3-2
CDR3 protein: CASQDTLSGNTIYF
CDR3 DNA: TGTGCCAGCCAGGACACCCTCTCTGGAAACACCATATATTTT

D gene: TRBD1
clone size: NA
J gene: TRBJ2-2
CDR3 length: 17
V gene: TRBV11-3
CDR3 protein: CASSSGTGQGSTGELFF
CDR3 DNA: TGTGCCAGCAGCTCCGGGACGGGACAGGGGTCGACCGGGGAGCTGTTTTTT

D gene: NA
clone size: NA
J gene: TRBJ2-5
CDR3 length: 14
V gene: TRBV4-2
CDR3 protein: CASSRGGRQETQYF
CDR3 DNA: TGTGCCAGCAGCAGGGGAGGTCGGCAAGAGACCCAGTACTTC

D gene: TRBD2
clone size: NA
J gene: TRBJ2-5
CDR3 length: 16
V gene: TRBV5-1
CDR3 protein: CASSPSSGKYQETQYF
CDR3 DNA: TGCGCCAGCAGCCCGAGTAGCGGGAAGTACCAAGAGACCCAGTACTTC

D gene: NA
clone size: NA
J gene: TRBJ1-1
CDR3 length: 14
V gene: TRBV5-1
CDR3 protein: CASSLGGGGTEAFF
CDR3 DNA: TGCGCCAGCAGCTTGGGCGGGGGTGGAACTGAAGCTTTCTTT

D gene: TRBD1
clone size: NA
J gene: TRBJ1-4
CDR3 length: 15
V gene: TRBV18
CDR3 protein: CASSSGQGRGEKLFF
CDR3 DNA: TGTGCCAGCTCATCCGGACAGGGCAGGGGAGAAAAACTGTTTTTT

D gene: TRBD1
clone size: medium-sized
J gene: TRBJ1-2
CDR3 length: 13
V gene: TRBV10-3
CDR3 protein: CAISEGTGQGYTF
CDR3 DNA: TGTGCCATCAGTGAGGGGACAGGGCAAGGCTACACCTTC

D gene: NA
clone size: NA
J gene: TRBJ1-1
CDR3 length: 13
V gene: TRBV12-3/TRBV12-4
CDR3 protein: CASSPLQGTEAFF
CDR3 DNA: TGTGCCAGCAGTCCCCTTCAGGGCACTGAAGCTTTCTTT

D gene: TRBD1
clone size: NA
J gene: TRBJ1-2
CDR3 length: 15
V gene: TRBV18
CDR3 protein: CASSSGQGKGGGYTF
CDR3 DNA: TGTGCCAGCTCTTCGGGACAGGGGAAAGGTGGTGGCTACACCTTC

D gene: TRBD1
clone size: NA
J gene: TRBJ1-1
CDR3 length: 14
V gene: TRBV2
CDR3 protein: CASGKTGGFAEAFF
CDR3 DNA: TGTGCCAGCGGGAAGACAGGGGGCTTCGCTGAAGCTTTCTTT

D gene: NA
clone size: NA
J gene: TRBJ1-2
CDR3 length: 16
V gene: TRBV9
CDR3 protein: CASSVDGGGAGYGYTF
CDR3 DNA: TGTGCCAGCAGCGTAGACGGGGGTGGGGCGGGGTATGGCTACACCTTC

D gene: TRBD1
clone size: NA
J gene: TRBJ2-7
CDR3 length: 15
V gene: TRBV6-1
CDR3 protein: CASSEAGQGAGGQYF
CDR3 DNA: TGTGCCAGCAGTGAAGCGGGACAGGGGGCGGGTGGGCAGTACTTC

D gene: TRBD2
clone size: NA
J gene: TRBJ2-1
CDR3 length: 12
V gene: TRBV12-3/TRBV12-4
CDR3 protein: CASSSTSDEQFF
CDR3 DNA: TGTGCCAGCAGTTCAACTAGCGATGAGCAGTTCTTC

D gene: NA
clone size: once
J gene: TRBJ1-5
CDR3 length: 12
V gene: TRBV2
CDR3 protein: CASSSGDQPQHF
CDR3 DNA: TGTGCCAGCAGTTCGGGGGATCAGCCCCAGCATTTT

D gene: NA
clone size: NA
J gene: TRBJ1-2
CDR3 length: 12
V gene: TRBV30
CDR3 protein: CAWTSGPGGYTF
CDR3 DNA: TGTGCCTGGACCTCAGGGCCGGGTGGCTACACCTTC

D gene: NA
clone size: few
J gene: TRBJ2-7
CDR3 length: 13
V gene: TRBV2
CDR3 protein: CASRGGQSYEQYF
CDR3 DNA: TGTGCCAGCAGGGGGGGACAGAGCTACGAGCAGTACTTC

D gene: TRBD1
clone size: NA
J gene: TRBJ2-3
CDR3 length: 16
V gene: TRBV6-6
CDR3 protein: CASSYRDRVRTDTQYF
CDR3 DNA: TGTGCCAGCAGTTACCGTGACAGGGTTAGAACAGATACGCAGTATTTT

D gene: TRBD1
clone size: NA
J gene: TRBJ2-5
CDR3 length: 15
V gene: TRBV3-1/TRBV3-2
CDR3 protein: CASSLGTGWGETQYF
CDR3 DNA: TGTGCCAGCAGCCTCGGGACAGGGTGGGGAGAGACCCAGTACTTC

D gene: TRBD1
clone size: NA
J gene: TRBJ2-2
CDR3 length: 16
V gene: TRBV19
CDR3 protein: CASSTRTGYHTGELFF
CDR3 DNA: TGTGCCAGTAGTACCAGGACAGGGTATCACACCGGGGAGCTGTTTTTT

D gene: NA
clone size: NA
J gene: TRBJ2-7
CDR3 length: 13
V gene: TRBV11-3
CDR3 protein: CASSLGGVYEQYF
CDR3 DNA: TGTGCCAGCAGCTTAGGGGGGGTCTACGAGCAGTACTTC

D gene: NA
clone size: NA
J gene: TRBJ1-2
CDR3 length: 15
V gene: TRBV5-4
CDR3 protein: CASSLGYAANYGYTF
CDR3 DNA: TGTGCCAGCAGCTTGGGGTACGCAGCTAACTATGGCTACACCTTC